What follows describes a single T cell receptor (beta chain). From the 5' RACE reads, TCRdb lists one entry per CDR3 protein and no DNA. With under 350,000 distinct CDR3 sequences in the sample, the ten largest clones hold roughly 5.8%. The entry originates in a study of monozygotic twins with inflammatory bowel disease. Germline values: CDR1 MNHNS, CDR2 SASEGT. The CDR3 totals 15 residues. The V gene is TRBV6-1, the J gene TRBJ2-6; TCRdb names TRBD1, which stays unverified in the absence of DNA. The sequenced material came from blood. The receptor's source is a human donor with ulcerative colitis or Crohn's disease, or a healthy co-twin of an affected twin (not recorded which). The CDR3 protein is CASSDRGSGANVLTF.